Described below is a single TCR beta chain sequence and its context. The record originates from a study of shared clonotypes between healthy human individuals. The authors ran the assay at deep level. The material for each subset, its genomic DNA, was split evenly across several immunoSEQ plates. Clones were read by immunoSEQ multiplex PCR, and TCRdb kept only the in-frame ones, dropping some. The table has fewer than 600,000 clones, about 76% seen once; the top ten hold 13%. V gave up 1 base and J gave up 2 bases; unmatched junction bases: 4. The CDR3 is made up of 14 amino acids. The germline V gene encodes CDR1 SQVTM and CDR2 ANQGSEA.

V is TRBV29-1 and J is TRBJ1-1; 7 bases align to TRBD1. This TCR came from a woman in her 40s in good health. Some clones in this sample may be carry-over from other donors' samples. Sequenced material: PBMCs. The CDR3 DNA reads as TGCAGCGTTGAAGTACAGGGGCGTAACACTGAAGCTTTCTTT. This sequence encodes CSVEVQGRNTEAFF.